The text below deals with one T cell receptor (beta chain). This clone's antigen is unknown. In total, approximately 700 healthy bone marrow donors made up the cohort. Cohort members were all nominally healthy when sampled, although unrecorded immune exposures were likely present. The donor tested CMV seronegative and was one of the 352 seronegative cohort members. A peripheral blood sample was collected from each donor, and TCR beta sequencing was performed on peripheral blood mononuclear cells. Genomic DNA extraction from the blood cell samples was performed with the Qiagen DNeasy Blood Extraction Kit. This sample was taken from a study of cytomegalovirus exposure and HLA in healthy donors (TCRdb year 2017). About the study as a whole: According to an earlier analysis of 587 of the donors, about 179 million T cells yielded over 100 million unique TCR beta sequences and roughly 280 Gb of sequence data. Both class I and class II loci were covered by HLA typing, at four-digit resolution. A later analysis re-examined previously published TCR beta repertoires from more than 550 donors and added high-resolution HLA genotyping to investigate patterns of TCR occurrence. Roughly 5 DR-DQ haplotypes were handled as single units for association and clustering, since linkage in the cohort was strong. Donor age, sex, ethnicity and CMV serostatus were compiled alongside the repertoire data. Genome-wide SNP genotypes for about 65% of the 666 donors were used in a later genetic analysis, which treated that subset as a discovery cohort. The study combined high-throughput TCR immunosequencing, statistical association of individual TCRs with disease status, and machine learning to predict cytomegalovirus infection status. The later analysis used no new phenotypic data to find candidate immune exposures, relying instead on TCR beta sequences and their occurrence across donors. To decide whether each TCR beta V gene segment behaved as functional or pseudogenic, an earlier analysis of fewer than 750 of the donors relied on high-throughput TCR beta sequencing. Besides the first cohort of under 700 subjects, a separate validation cohort made up of roughly 120 different subjects was used. The T cell repertoires of several hundred subjects were profiled by immunosequencing and related to cytomegalovirus serostatus. The number of donors typed differed by locus, with about 629-630 for A, B, C, DRB1 and DQB1, around 520 for DQA1, 600 to 610 for DPA1, and 472 for DPB1. The aim of the study was to test whether cataloging public T cell receptors could identify signatures of past pathogen exposure. All discovery cohort repertoires had been generated on a single sequencing platform. About 280 gigabases of sequencing data and 80 million or so unique TCR sequences were included in an early release covering over 600 HLA-typed donors. Across under 500 genotyped donors of the cohort, an average of 235,054 unique TCR beta nucleotide sequences per donor were sequenced, and around 20% of those sequences were non-productive. Of the roughly 400 genotyped donors, approximately 83% fell in the genetic ancestry cluster associated with self-reported Caucasian donors. Study-wide conclusions, independent of this receptor: Because the 87-base-pair reads could not distinguish some IMGT-functional V segments, including TRBV6-2 and TRBV6-3, those segments were excluded. Specific HLA alleles were associated with roughly 16,000 TCR beta sequences at a false discovery rate of 0.05 in a later analysis. In a later analysis, the rate of TCR association differed among HLA loci, with DRB1 alleles having the most associated TCRs and HLA-C alleles having the fewest. In a later genetic analysis, a missense DCLRE1C variant was associated with V-gene and J-gene trimming of TCR beta chains, and the association was replicated in an independent cohort. The only immune exposure information available for the cohort was CMV serostatus. According to a later analysis, parvovirus B19, influenza, CMV and Epstein-Barr virus appeared linked to several top co-occurrence clusters. A later genetic analysis reported fewer N-insertions in productive TCRs among donors in an Asian-associated ancestry cluster than the roughly 620-donor mean. According to the authors, the approach could potentially be generalized to other disease states and immunological phenotypes. Broadly in line with IMGT annotations, most TCR beta V segments showed up in productive rearrangements about 87% or about 30% of the time in an earlier analysis of several hundred of the donors. A cluster of highly shared sequence variants was judged likely to represent a technical artifact of the sequencing pipeline. The presence/absence analyses assumed that sequencing depth was roughly uniform across donors, and that assumption may not be true. When HLA alleles, especially DR and DQ, strongly co-occurred, TCR associations were difficult to assign to individual alleles. A further reported finding was that TCR beta sequences accurately predicted the HLA-A and HLA-B alleles for most subjects in the first cohort. Three of the identified cytomegalovirus-associated TCR beta chains were confirmed in vitro to be specific for cytomegalovirus antigens. In a later analysis, HLA-associated TCR beta chains showed more clonal expansion and lower generation probabilities than non-associated chains that were equally common. The classifier was reported to diagnose cytomegalovirus status with high specificity and sensitivity in both the original and validation cohorts. Because counts were too low, about 17 rarely observed V segments, including chromosome 9 orphons, were excluded from the earlier analysis of a few hundred of the donors. In this cohort, only TCR beta chains were sequenced, and detectable features were limited by the absence of alpha or paired-chain data. Most CMV-associated TCR beta chains appeared to be HLA-restricted in a later analysis, and the HLA associations seemed to be driven largely by CMV exposure. Because HLA typing was unavailable for some donors at each locus, only the typed subset was used in association tests. The study gave a list of 150 to 200 TCR beta chains associated with cytomegalovirus. Most TCR sequences were observed very rarely across donors, whereas some public TCRs were present in many individuals. Linkage disequilibrium might explain the correlated functional status among segregating V segments, but an unknown experimental factor could not be excluded.

The library was produced with the immunoSEQ multiplex PCR assay. A mixture of 60 forward primers for TCR Vbeta segments and 13 reverse primers for TCR Jbeta segments was used in the multiplex PCR. The CDR3 region of rearranged TCR beta genes was amplified from genomic DNA with a multiplex PCR assay. On the Illumina HiSeq System, the amplified TCR beta libraries were sequenced as 87-base-pair reads. The paper's processing steps were these. A later analysis counted 65 million to 90 million unique TCR beta chains across the 550 to 750 repertoires, and about 10 million of these chains were shared by at least two donors. A nearest-neighbor algorithm error-corrected the raw reads and collapsed the reads into unique sequences, merging closely related sequences to remove PCR and sequencing errors. Alignment of CDR3 sequences to IMGT reference sequences was used to assign V, D and J gene segments. Each retained sequence needed at least a six-nucleotide match to both a V gene segment and a J gene segment. Rearrangements were called productive when the CDR3 lacked stop codons and stayed in frame with V and J; all others were non-productive. Following IMGT convention, CDR3 was defined as the stretch from the second conserved V-encoded cysteine up to the conserved J-encoded phenylalanine. The earlier analysis of some 550 of the donors excluded any sequence lacking an unambiguous match to a single V gene segment. In an earlier analysis of 587 of the donors, V segments were called functional above 56.7% productive rearrangements and were called segregating when the between-donor standard deviation exceeded 5%. To diagnose cytomegalovirus status from the catalog of TCR beta chain sequences, a statistical classification framework was built. In a later analysis, V and J genes were assigned by comparing TCR nucleotide sequences against IMGT/GENE-DB human TR gene sequences. The TCRdist pipeline was used in a later analysis to assign CDR3 sequences and most-parsimonious VDJ recombination scenarios. In a later analysis, each TCR beta chain was defined by its CDR3 amino acid sequence together with its V-gene family, and reads without a unique V-gene family were excluded. A later analysis removed 600 or so highly shared, low-generation-probability nucleotide sequences to deal with suspected cross-contamination and a sequencing artifact. A later analysis calculated a clonal expansion index for each public chain from normalized within-repertoire ranks of inferred template counts. In a later analysis, generation probabilities were computed using a VDJ recombination model fitted to out-of-frame rearrangements, and the results were checked against IGoR. In a later analysis, hypergeometric tests were used to score TCR-TCR, TCR-HLA and TCR-CMV co-occurrence, with a repertoire-size bias correction applied to TCR pairs. A later analysis estimated false discovery rates by permuting HLA or CMV assignments 20 times. A later analysis grouped co-occurring TCRs with DBSCAN, adding TCRdist sequence similarity when clustering within HLA-allele-positive subsets. Repertoires with fewer than 30,000 or more than 120,000 public chains were left out of co-occurrence clustering, as were several repertoires with anomalous nucleotide sharing. This immuneACCESS table, as held by TCRdb, lists in-frame sequences with V and J called but not all clones. Of the missing ones, under half trace to an unresolved V gene in checked studies; the others have no known cause. The V and J calls and the clone size are those of that table, but D and trimming were determined from the DNA. The table for this sample lists some 110,000 clones. The ten largest make up 3.7% of the sample.

V is pared back by 1 base and J by 2 bases, with 13 bases lying between the germline termini. Per the germline V gene (reference sequence), SEHNR is the CDR1 and FQNEAQ is the CDR2. The CDR3 goes from the cysteine to the phenylalanine over 16 residues. Just the 48-base CDR3 DNA is kept, in frame starting at base 1. The rearrangement joined TRBV7-9 to TRBJ2-3; tentative D gene TRBD1, with 5 bases matching. The clonotype was recovered from a man aged 25-45 years in good health and CMV-seronegative. Sequenced material: PBMCs. The DNA reads as follows: TGTGCCAGCAGCTTAGGCCTTTCAGGGATCACAGATACGCAGTATTTT. This gives the protein CASSLGLSGITDTQYF.